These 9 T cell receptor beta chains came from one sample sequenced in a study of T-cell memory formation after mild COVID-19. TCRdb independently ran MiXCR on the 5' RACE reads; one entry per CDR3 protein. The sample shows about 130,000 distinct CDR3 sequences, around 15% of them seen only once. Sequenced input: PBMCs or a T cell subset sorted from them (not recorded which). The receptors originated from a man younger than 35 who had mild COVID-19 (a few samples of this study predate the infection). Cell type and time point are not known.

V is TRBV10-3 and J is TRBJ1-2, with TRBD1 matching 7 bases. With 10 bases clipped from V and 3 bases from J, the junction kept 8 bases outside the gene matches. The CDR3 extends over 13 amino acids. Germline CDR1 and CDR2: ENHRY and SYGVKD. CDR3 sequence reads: CASGRGLDYGYTF. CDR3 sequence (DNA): TGTGCCAGTGGGAGGGGGCTCGACTATGGCTACACCTTC.

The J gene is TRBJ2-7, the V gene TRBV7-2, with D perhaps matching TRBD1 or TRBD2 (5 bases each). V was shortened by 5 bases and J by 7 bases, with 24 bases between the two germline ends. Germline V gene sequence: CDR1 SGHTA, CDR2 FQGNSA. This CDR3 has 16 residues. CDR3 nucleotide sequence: TGTGCCAGCAGCCCTTTTCGGGGTCAGGGCCCTTGGGAGCAGTACTTC. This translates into CASSPFRGQGPWEQYF.

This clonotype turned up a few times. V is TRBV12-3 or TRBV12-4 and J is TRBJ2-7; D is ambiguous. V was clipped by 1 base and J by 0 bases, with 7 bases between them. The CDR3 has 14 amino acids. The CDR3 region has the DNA TGTGCCAGCAGTTTAGGGCTGTCCTCCTACGAGCAGTACGTC. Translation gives CASSLGLSSYEQYV.

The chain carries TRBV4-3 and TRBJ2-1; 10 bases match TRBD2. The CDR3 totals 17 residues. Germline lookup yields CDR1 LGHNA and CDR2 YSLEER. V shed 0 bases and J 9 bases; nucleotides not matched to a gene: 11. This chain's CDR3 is CASSQDVGQRGGGEQFF. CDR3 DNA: TGCGCCAGCAGCCAAGACGTTGGACAGCGGGGGGGCGGTGAGCAGTTCTTC.

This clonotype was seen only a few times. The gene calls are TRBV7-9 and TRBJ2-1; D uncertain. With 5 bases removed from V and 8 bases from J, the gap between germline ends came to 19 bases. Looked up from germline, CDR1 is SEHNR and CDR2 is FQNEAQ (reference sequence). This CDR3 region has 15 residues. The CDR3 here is CASSRGRFTTDEQFF. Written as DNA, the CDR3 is TGTGCCAGCAGCCGAGGCAGATTTACAACTGATGAGCAGTTCTTC.

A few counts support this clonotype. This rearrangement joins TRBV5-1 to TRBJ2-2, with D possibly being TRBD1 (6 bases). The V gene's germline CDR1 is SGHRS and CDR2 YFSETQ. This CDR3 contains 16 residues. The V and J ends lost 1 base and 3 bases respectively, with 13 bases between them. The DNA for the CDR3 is TGCGCCAGCAGCTTGTGGGGGCAGGCGCACACCGGGGAGCTGTTTTTT. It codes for CASSLWGQAHTGELFF. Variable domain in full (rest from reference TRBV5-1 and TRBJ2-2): KAGVTQTPRYLIKTRGQQVTLSCSPISGHRSVSWYQQTPGQGLQFLFEYFSETQRNKGNFPGRFSGRQFSNSRSEMNVSTLELGDSALYLCASSLWGQAHTGELFFGEGSRLTVL.

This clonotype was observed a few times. CDR3 DNA: TGTGCCAGCAGCCAAGGCGGACAGCCCCCCAATCAGCCCCAGCATTTT. Translation: CASSQGGQPPNQPQHF. The chain joins TRBV5-4 to TRBJ1-5; D is perhaps TRBD1 (6 bases). CDR1 is SGHNT, CDR2 YYREEE, per germline (reference sequence). The V end was cut by 4 bases, the J end by 3 bases, with 17 bases between. This CDR3 contains 16 residues.

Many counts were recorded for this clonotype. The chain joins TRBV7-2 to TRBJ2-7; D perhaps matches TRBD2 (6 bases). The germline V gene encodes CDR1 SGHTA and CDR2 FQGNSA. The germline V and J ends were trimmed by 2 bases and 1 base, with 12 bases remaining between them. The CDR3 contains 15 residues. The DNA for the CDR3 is TGTGCCAGCAGCTTACAGGGAGGTCTATCCTACGAGCAGTACGTC. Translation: CASSLQGGLSYEQYV.

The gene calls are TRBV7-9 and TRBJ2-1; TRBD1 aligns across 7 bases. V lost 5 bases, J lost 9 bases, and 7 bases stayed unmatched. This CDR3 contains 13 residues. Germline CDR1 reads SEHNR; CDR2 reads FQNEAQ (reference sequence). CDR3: CASSQTGNPEQFF. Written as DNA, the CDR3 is TGTGCCAGCAGCCAGACAGGGAATCCTGAGCAGTTCTTC.